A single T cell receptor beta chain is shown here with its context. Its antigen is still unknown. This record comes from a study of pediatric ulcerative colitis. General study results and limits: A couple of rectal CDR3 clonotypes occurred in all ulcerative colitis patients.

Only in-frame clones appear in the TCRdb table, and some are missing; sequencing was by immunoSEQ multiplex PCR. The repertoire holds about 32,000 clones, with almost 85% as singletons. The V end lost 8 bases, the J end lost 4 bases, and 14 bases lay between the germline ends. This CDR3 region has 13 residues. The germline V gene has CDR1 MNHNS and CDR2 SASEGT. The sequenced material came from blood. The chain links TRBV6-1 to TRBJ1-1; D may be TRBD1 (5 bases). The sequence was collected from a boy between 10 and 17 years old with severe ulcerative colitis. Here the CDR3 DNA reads TGTGCCAGCTCCCGTGGGGGTATCACTGAAGCTTTCTTT. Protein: CASSRGGITEAFF.